The rows below give T cell receptor beta chains drawn from one sample of a study of T cell responses to AZD1222 COVID-19 vaccine. Repertoires were generated with immunoSEQ multiplex PCR, while TCRdb's copy carries only in-frame clones and drops some. The sample consists of approximately 100,000 clones, around 90% of them appearing once. The specimen was peripheral blood, collected 28 days after the second AZD1222 dose. Receptors were obtained from an adult who received the AZD1222 COVID-19 vaccine. Both conserved end residues are part of each CDR3. A D gene is named only where the DNA matches it firmly. Only some rows state a clone size, as once, few, many or a class for expanded clones.

>TRBV29-1|.|TRBJ1-5|13|TRBD1
CSVGGGSGQPQHF
TGCAGCGTTGGAGGGGGCTCGGGTCAGCCCCAGCATTTT
>TRBV24-1|.|TRBJ1-5|17|.
CATSDLTTAYSNQPQHF
TGTGCCACCAGTGATTTGACGACAGCGTATAGCAATCAGCCCCAGCATTTT
>TRBV6-5|.|TRBJ1-5|14|TRBD1
CASSKTGLGQPQHF
TGTGCCAGCAGCAAGACAGGGCTAGGTCAGCCCCAGCATTTT
>TRBV12-3/TRBV12-4|once|TRBJ1-2|12|.
CASSFSNYGYTF
TGTGCCAGCAGTTTCTCTAACTATGGCTACACCTTC
>TRBV7-5|.|TRBJ2-7|19|.
CARSSPGTQDSGGAYEQYF
TGTGCCAGAAGCTCACCCGGGACACAAGATTCGGGCGGGGCCTACGAGCAGTACTTC
>TRBV24-1|.|TRBJ2-7|13|.
CATSDGTLYEQYF
TGTGCCACCAGTGATGGGACACTCTACGAGCAGTACTTC
>TRBV18|.|TRBJ1-1|15|.
CASSPIRDPNTEAFF
TGTGCCAGCTCACCAATAAGGGATCCGAACACTGAAGCTTTCTTT
>TRBV11-2|.|TRBJ2-6|15|.
CASSPSWSGANVLTF
TGTGCCAGCAGCCCTAGTTGGAGTGGGGCCAACGTCCTGACTTTC
>TRBV13|.|TRBJ2-1|13|.
CASSIGKPNEQFF
TGTGCCAGCAGCATTGGTAAGCCAAATGAGCAGTTCTTC
>TRBV5-8|.|TRBJ2-1|15|TRBD2
CASSLAGSSYNEQFF
TGTGCCAGCAGCTTAGCGGGGAGCTCCTACAATGAGCAGTTCTTC
>TRBV6-5|.|TRBJ2-5|15|TRBD2
CASTLRGGSRKTQYF
TGTGCCAGCACCCTAAGGGGCGGGAGTAGAAAGACCCAGTACTTC
>TRBV11-2|.|TRBJ1-3|17|.
CASSLGPETSSGNTIYF
TGTGCCAGCAGCTTAGGCCCAGAGACGAGCTCTGGAAACACCATATATTTT
>TRBV6-1|.|TRBJ1-5|15|.
CASSEEGVVWQPQHF
TGTGCCAGCAGTGAAGAGGGGGTTGTTTGGCAGCCCCAGCATTTT
>TRBV10-3|.|TRBJ2-7|16|.
CATHLGSMADAYEQYF
TGTGCCACCCACCTAGGGTCCATGGCGGACGCCTACGAGCAGTACTTC
>TRBV18|.|TRBJ1-3|13|.
CASSPPGANTIYF
TGTGCCAGCTCACCACCAGGGGCGAACACCATATATTTT
>TRBV3-1/TRBV3-2|.|TRBJ1-5|16|.
CASSQGLKRGHQPQHF
TGTGCCAGCAGCCAAGGGTTAAAAAGGGGCCACCAGCCCCAGCATTTT
>TRBV5-1|.|TRBJ2-3|14|TRBD1
CASSLRDRADTQYF
TGCGCCAGCAGCTTGCGGGACAGGGCTGATACGCAGTATTTT
>TRBV5-1|.|TRBJ2-7|15|TRBD2
CASSDVIAGGGVQYF
TGCGCCAGCAGCGACGTTATAGCGGGAGGCGGGGTACAGTACTTC
>TRBV6-5|.|TRBJ1-1|10|.
CANRATEAFF
TGTGCCAACCGAGCCACTGAAGCTTTCTTT
>TRBV2|once|TRBJ2-5|12|.
CASTGGPETQYF
TGTGCCAGCACTGGGGGGCCAGAGACCCAGTACTTC
>TRBV7-9|.|TRBJ1-2|13|.
CASSQGTKGGYTF
TGTGCCAGCAGCCAAGGGACCAAAGGGGGCTACACCTTC
>TRBV5-1|.|TRBJ1-2|14|.
CASSFEHSIYGYTF
TGCGCCAGCAGCTTCGAGCACTCTATCTATGGCTACACCTTC
>TRBV28|.|TRBJ1-5|14|.
CASSLQLTGAPQHF
TGTGCCAGCAGCCTCCAACTGACAGGCGCACCCCAGCATTTT
>TRBV18|.|TRBJ1-4|14|.
CASSRQGAGEKLFF
TGTGCCAGCTCACGCCAAGGGGCGGGGGAAAAACTGTTTTTT
>TRBV28|few|TRBJ1-2|12|.
CASSTGGDGYTF
TGTGCCAGCAGTACTGGGGGCGATGGCTACACCTTC
>TRBV9|.|TRBJ1-4|18|TRBD1
CASSASSTGGAANEKLFF
TGTGCCAGCAGCGCGTCCTCGACAGGGGGAGCGGCTAATGAAAAACTGTTTTTT
>TRBV3-1/TRBV3-2|.|TRBJ2-3|15|.
CASSQDSGETDTQYF
TGTGCCAGCAGCCAAGATTCAGGGGAAACAGATACGCAGTATTTT
>TRBV11-1|once|TRBJ2-2|16|.
CASSLEGYRFTGELFF
TGTGCCAGCAGCTTAGAAGGGTACAGGTTCACCGGGGAGCTGTTTTTT
>TRBV18|.|TRBJ2-7|16|.
CASSPSRELSSYEQYF
TGTGCCAGCTCACCTTCCCGGGAGTTGTCCTCCTACGAGCAGTACTTC
>TRBV19|.|TRBJ1-1|14|TRBD1
CASSRWTGEAEAFF
TGTGCCAGTAGTAGATGGACAGGGGAGGCTGAAGCTTTCTTT
>TRBV24-1|.|TRBJ2-5|14|TRBD1
CATSDLRQGETQYF
TGTGCCACCAGTGATTTAAGACAGGGAGAGACCCAGTACTTC
>TRBV15|.|TRBJ1-5|14|.
CATSRGRSNQPQHF
TGTGCCACCAGCAGAGGTAGAAGCAATCAGCCCCAGCATTTT
>TRBV9|.|TRBJ2-5|13|.
CASSYRQLETQYF
TGTGCCAGCAGCTATCGACAGCTGGAGACCCAGTACTTC
>TRBV30|once|TRBJ1-2|11|.
CAWTTGSGYTF
TGTGCCTGGACAACAGGGTCTGGCTACACCTTC
>TRBV24-1|.|TRBJ1-5|15|.
CATSDGGLGNQPQHF
TGTGCCACCAGTGATGGGGGGTTAGGCAATCAGCCCCAGCATTTT
>TRBV7-2|.|TRBJ1-6|14|TRBD1
CASSLATGNSPLHF
TGTGCCAGCAGCTTAGCGACAGGGAATTCACCCCTCCACTTT
>TRBV29-1|once|TRBJ2-1|13|TRBD1
CSVRDRGVIEQFF
TGCAGCGTCAGGGACAGGGGTGTGATTGAGCAGTTCTTC
>TRBV5-4|.|TRBJ1-1|13|.
CASSLAVSTEAFF
TGTGCCAGCAGCTTGGCAGTTTCCACTGAAGCTTTCTTT
>TRBV3-1/TRBV3-2|once|TRBJ2-3|12|.
CASSQELDTQYF
TGTGCCAGCAGCCAAGAGCTGGATACGCAGTATTTT
>TRBV7-3|.|TRBJ1-1|13|.
CASSLGMRTEAFF
TGTGCCAGCAGTTTAGGGATGAGAACTGAAGCTTTCTTT
>TRBV7-9|.|TRBJ1-5|12|.
CASSQYNQPQHF
TGTGCCAGCAGCCAATATAATCAGCCCCAGCATTTT
>TRBV2|once|TRBJ1-2|16|TRBD1
CASIRDRGRLDYGYTF
TGTGCCAGCATTAGGGACAGGGGGCGTTTAGACTATGGCTACACCTTC
>TRBV5-1|few|TRBJ1-2|13|.
CASSADGGYGYTF
TGCGCCAGCAGCGCGGACGGAGGCTATGGCTACACCTTC
>TRBV18|.|TRBJ2-7|13|.
CASSITGSYEQYF
TGTGCCAGCTCAATAACGGGGTCCTACGAGCAGTACTTC
>TRBV3-1/TRBV3-2|.|TRBJ1-1|12|.
CASSSGNTEAFF
TGTGCCAGCAGCTCAGGGAACACTGAAGCTTTCTTT
>TRBV4-1|once|TRBJ2-7|17|.
CASSQVAGGAAAYEQYF
TGCGCCAGCAGCCAAGTTGCCGGGGGCGCAGCCGCTTACGAGCAGTACTTC
>TRBV5-1|.|TRBJ1-4|15|.
CASSPNGGGNEKLFF
TGCGCCAGCAGCCCCAACGGGGGCGGTAATGAAAAACTGTTTTTT
>TRBV28|once|TRBJ1-6|14|.
CATSRTRYNSPLHF
TGTGCCACCTCACGCACGCGGTATAATTCACCCCTCCACTTT
>TRBV6-5|.|TRBJ1-1|13|.
CASSYSSEGEAFF
TGTGCCAGCAGTTACTCGTCAGAAGGTGAAGCTTTCTTT
>TRBV3-1/TRBV3-2|once|TRBJ2-6|18|TRBD2
CASSLGLDGRFGANVLTF
TGTGCCAGCAGCCTCGGACTAGACGGTCGCTTTGGGGCCAACGTCCTGACTTTC
>TRBV14|.|TRBJ1-4|14|.
CASSPGITNEKLFF
TGTGCCAGCAGCCCAGGAATAACTAATGAAAAACTGTTTTTT
>TRBV7-2|.|TRBJ1-2|16|TRBD1
CASSLDGQGIGYGYTF
TGTGCCAGCAGCTTAGACGGACAGGGGATAGGGTATGGCTACACCTTC